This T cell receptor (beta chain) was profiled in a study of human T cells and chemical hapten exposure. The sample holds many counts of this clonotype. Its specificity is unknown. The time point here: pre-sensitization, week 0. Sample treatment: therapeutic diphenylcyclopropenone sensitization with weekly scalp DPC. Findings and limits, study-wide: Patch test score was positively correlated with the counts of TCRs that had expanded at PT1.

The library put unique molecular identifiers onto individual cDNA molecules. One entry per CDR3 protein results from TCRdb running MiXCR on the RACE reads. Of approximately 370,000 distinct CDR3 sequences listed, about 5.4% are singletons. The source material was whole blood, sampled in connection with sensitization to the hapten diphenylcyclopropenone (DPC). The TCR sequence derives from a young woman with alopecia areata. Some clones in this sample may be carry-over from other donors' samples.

DNA of the CDR3: TGTGCCAGCAGCCAAGACGGGGAGGTAAAGAGAGCTTTCTTT. Encoded protein: CASSQDGEVKRAFF. The chain carries TRBV4-2 and TRBJ1-1; D not certain. Trimming cost V 0 bases and J 10 bases, with 15 bases left between them. Looked up from germline, CDR1 is LGHNA and CDR2 is YNFKEQ. The CDR3 runs to 14 residues.